Listed below are T cell receptor beta chains from one sample, sequenced in a study of blood T cell repertoires in COVID-19. The method was immunoSEQ multiplex PCR; TCRdb's version includes in-frame clones alone and lacks a portion of them. The repertoire holds around 26,000 clones, with 80% to 95% as singletons. The sequencing input was peripheral blood. Every receptor here comes from a human donor in a cohort sampled during active COVID-19. The CDR3 runs from the conserved cysteine through the conserved F or W. D genes are given only for firm matches. Clone sizes are given selectively: once, few, many, or a class where the clone is expanded.

D	V	J	size	CDR3	DNA
TRBD2	TRBV27	TRBJ2-5	.	CASSFMPLVSGGANSAETQYF	TGTGCCAGCAGTTTCATGCCCTTAGTTAGCGGGGGGGCTAATTCTGCGGAGACCCAGTACTTC
.	TRBV13	TRBJ1-4	.	CASSFRRSKKLFF	TGTGCCAGCAGCTTTCGCCGGTCGAAAAAACTGTTTTTT
.	TRBV5-1	TRBJ1-6	.	CASSSGLNNSPLHF	TGCGCCAGCAGCTCAGGGTTAAATAATTCACCCCTCCACTTT
.	TRBV5-1	TRBJ2-2	.	CASSAFFGVTGELFF	TGCGCCAGCAGCGCATTTTTCGGGGTGACCGGGGAGCTGTTTTTT
TRBD1	TRBV5-1	TRBJ2-5	.	CASSPGTGMGSQTQYF	TGCGCCAGCAGTCCCGGGACAGGGATGGGGTCACAGACCCAGTACTTC
.	TRBV19	TRBJ1-4	.	CASSTQGSGTNEKLFF	TGTGCCAGTAGTACACAGGGTTCCGGAACTAATGAAAAACTGTTTTTT
TRBD2	TRBV5-1	TRBJ2-3	.	CASSGGRAGTDTQYF	TGCGCCAGCAGTGGGGGGAGGGCCGGCACAGATACGCAGTATTTT
.	TRBV6-4	TRBJ1-2	.	CASSDSSGGGYTF	TGTGCCAGCAGTGACTCGAGCGGGGGTGGCTACACCTTC
TRBD2	TRBV25-1	TRBJ2-1	.	CASRGLVGNEQFF	TGTGCCAGCAGGGGACTAGTGGGCAATGAGCAGTTCTTC
TRBD1	TRBV27	TRBJ1-6	.	CASSLGDRGNSPLHF	TGTGCCAGCAGTCTAGGGGACAGGGGGAATTCACCCCTCCACTTT
.	TRBV27	TRBJ1-4	.	CASSLSRDGKLFF	TGTGCCAGCAGTTTATCGCGGGACGGAAAACTGTTTTTT
TRBD2	TRBV7-9	TRBJ2-1	.	CASSLVAGAQFF	TGTGCCAGCAGCTTAGTAGCGGGAGCGCAGTTCTTC
.	TRBV9	TRBJ2-3	.	CASSVVGLTDTQYF	TGTGCCAGCAGCGTAGTTGGGCTGACAGATACGCAGTATTTT
TRBD1	TRBV19	TRBJ2-3	.	CASSTTGADTQYF	TGTGCCAGTAGTACGACAGGGGCAGATACGCAGTATTTT
TRBD2	TRBV5-6	TRBJ2-5	.	CASSLVIAGEGETQYF	TGTGCCAGCAGCTTGGTGATAGCGGGAGAGGGAGAGACCCAGTACTTC
.	TRBV6-2/TRBV6-3	TRBJ2-7	.	CASSYNTPHLIEQYF	TGTGCCAGCAGTTATAACACCCCGCATCTCATCGAGCAGTACTTC
TRBD1	TRBV10-3	TRBJ1-6	.	CAIRSTGNSPLHF	TGTGCCATCAGGTCGACAGGGAACTCACCCCTCCACTTT
TRBD2	TRBV10-3	TRBJ2-3	.	CAITTGLAGGGDTQYF	TGTGCCATCACTACGGGACTAGCGGGGGGTGGAGATACGCAGTATTTT
TRBD2	TRBV7-9	TRBJ2-4	.	CASSLSGEAGVTKNIQYF	TGTGCCAGCAGCTTAAGTGGGGAAGCGGGAGTAACCAAAAACATTCAGTACTTC
TRBD2	TRBV5-1	TRBJ2-7	.	CASRTGTSNYEQYF	TGCGCCAGCAGGACCGGGACTAGCAATTACGAGCAGTACTTC
TRBD1	TRBV2	TRBJ2-5	.	CASSRDRTQETQYF	TGTGCCAGCAGCAGGGACAGAACCCAAGAGACCCAGTACTTC
TRBD2	TRBV10-2	TRBJ2-1	.	CASSEEAGANEQFF	TGCGCCAGCAGTGAAGAAGCGGGGGCCAATGAGCAGTTCTTC
TRBD1	TRBV27	TRBJ2-7	.	CATSLGQGYEQYF	TGTGCCACCTCCTTGGGACAGGGCTACGAGCAGTACTTC
.	TRBV12-3/TRBV12-4	TRBJ1-4	.	CASSSSTNEKLFF	TGTGCCAGCAGTTCCTCAACTAATGAAAAACTGTTTTTT
.	TRBV5-1	TRBJ2-5	.	CASSLGGGEETQYF	TGCGCCAGCAGCTTGGGGGGCGGGGAAGAGACCCAGTACTTC
.	TRBV15	TRBJ1-1	.	CATSRESETQAFF	TGTGCCACCAGCAGAGAATCGGAGACCCAGGCTTTCTTT
TRBD2	TRBV9	TRBJ2-5	.	CASSGLAGGGAEETQYF	TGTGCCAGCAGTGGGCTAGCGGGGGGTGGGGCCGAGGAGACCCAGTACTTC
TRBD1	TRBV6-2/TRBV6-3	TRBJ1-2	.	CASSYRDRSIQAYGYTF	TGTGCCAGCAGTTACCGGGACAGGTCAATTCAGGCCTATGGCTACACCTTC
TRBD1	TRBV5-1	TRBJ2-1	.	CASSQGAASSYNEQFF	TGCGCCAGCAGCCAGGGGGCTGCGAGCTCCTACAATGAGCAGTTCTTC
TRBD1	TRBV10-1	TRBJ1-2	few	CASSSGTGEDYGYTF	TGCGCCAGCAGTTCCGGGACAGGGGAGGACTATGGCTACACCTTC
.	TRBV19	TRBJ1-6	.	CASSIGDGTRYNSPLHF	TGTGCCAGTAGTATAGGAGACGGGACAAGATATAATTCACCCCTCCACTTT
.	TRBV3-1/TRBV3-2	TRBJ1-3	.	CASSVDTTYSGNTIYF	TGTGCCAGCAGCGTCGACACGACATACTCTGGAAACACCATATATTTT
TRBD2	TRBV5-4	TRBJ2-1	.	CASSLAAGDNEQFF	TGTGCCAGCAGCTTGGCGGCGGGAGACAATGAGCAGTTCTTC
TRBD2	TRBV20-1	TRBJ2-1	.	CSASWGNIAGAYNEQFF	TGCAGTGCTAGTTGGGGAAACATAGCGGGAGCCTACAATGAGCAGTTCTTC
.	TRBV30	TRBJ1-6	.	CAWSVHQGLGSPLHF	TGTGCCTGGAGTGTACATCAGGGGTTAGGTTCACCCCTCCACTTT
TRBD2	TRBV6-5	TRBJ2-7	.	CASSAGTSGSYEQYF	TGTGCCAGCAGCGCCGGGACTAGCGGCTCCTACGAGCAGTACTTC
TRBD1	TRBV29-1	TRBJ2-7	.	CSGQGGYEQYF	TGCAGCGGACAGGGGGGCTACGAGCAGTACTTC
.	TRBV5-4	TRBJ2-7	.	CASSPQAVSSYEQYF	TGTGCCAGCAGCCCCCAGGCAGTATCCTCCTACGAGCAGTACTTC
.	TRBV6-4	TRBJ2-1	.	CASRQDSSYNEQFF	TGTGCCAGCAGGCAGGACAGCTCCTACAATGAGCAGTTCTTC
.	TRBV7-6	TRBJ2-1	.	CASVRQYGYNEQFF	TGTGCCAGCGTCAGACAATATGGGTACAATGAGCAGTTCTTC
.	TRBV21-1	TRBJ1-5	.	CASSKATGDVGQPQHF	TGTGCCAGCAGCAAAGCTACGGGGGATGTAGGTCAGCCCCAGCATTTT
.	TRBV4-1	TRBJ1-5	.	CASSQRTLSQNQPQHF	TGCGCCAGCAGCCAACGGACATTAAGCCAAAATCAGCCCCAGCATTTT
TRBD2	TRBV6-6	TRBJ2-7	.	CASMEGGSTYEQYF	TGTGCCAGCATGGAGGGCGGGAGTACCTACGAGCAGTACTTC
TRBD1	TRBV7-8	TRBJ2-1	.	CASSATGVEQFF	TGTGCCAGCAGCGCAACAGGGGTTGAGCAGTTCTTC
.	TRBV27	TRBJ2-7	.	CASRLTARYEQYF	TGTGCCAGCAGGCTGACAGCTCGCTACGAGCAGTACTTC
.	TRBV7-3	TRBJ1-3	.	CASSSGTGGNTIYF	TGTGCCAGCAGCTCCGGGACTGGAGGAAACACCATATATTTT
TRBD2	TRBV4-2	TRBJ2-5	.	CASSQENRASGRQRETQYF	TGTGCCAGCAGCCAAGAAAATAGGGCTAGCGGGAGGCAGAGAGAGACCCAGTACTTC
TRBD1	TRBV5-1	TRBJ2-7	.	CASSGTGGLYEQYF	TGCGCCAGCAGCGGGACAGGGGGCCTTTACGAGCAGTACTTC
TRBD1	TRBV6-5	TRBJ1-1	.	CASSYQYPGQGYAAFF	TGTGCCAGCAGTTATCAATATCCGGGACAGGGGTATGCAGCTTTCTTT
TRBD1	TRBV11-2	TRBJ2-2	once	CASSHQGRGIFTGELFF	TGTGCCAGCAGCCACCAGGGCAGGGGGATCTTCACCGGGGAGCTGTTTTTT
.	TRBV7-8	TRBJ1-2	.	CASSPGGRMYYTF	TGTGCCAGCAGCCCGGGGGGTAGGATGTACTACACCTTC
TRBD2	TRBV7-9	TRBJ2-5	.	CASSTAWRLAGGETQYF	TGTGCCAGCAGCACCGCCTGGCGACTAGCGGGAGGGGAGACCCAGTACTTC
TRBD1	TRBV30	TRBJ1-3	few	CAWRSRDRSVITIYF	TGTGCCTGGAGGAGCCGGGACAGAAGCGTTATCACCATATATTTT
.	TRBV30	TRBJ1-5	.	CAWSSGGGSQPQHF	TGTGCCTGGAGCTCCGGGGGGGGAAGTCAGCCCCAGCATTTT